Below, 22 T cell receptor beta chains from the same sample are listed, as sequenced in a study of regulatory T cells (dated by TCRdb to 2016 to 2018). The full study reports these points: Hydrophobic residues at CDR3 positions 6 and 7 were enriched in conventional CD4+ T cells from CD3G-deficient patients, suggesting more self-reactive specificities.

Library preparation used the immunoSEQ multiplex PCR assay. The multiplex PCR used 52 forward TRBV primers and 13 reverse TRBJ primers, with assay-based and computational corrections for amplification bias. The table comes from immuneACCESS by way of TCRdb, which keeps in-frame sequences with V and J called. Part of the clones is missing from these tables; in studies checked, under half for an unresolved V gene and the rest for unknown reasons. The sample table lists more than 15,000 clones, 70% to 85% of them with a count of one. The ten most abundant clones make up about 8% of the sample. For these receptors, no antigen is known. Sequencing input: conventional CD4+ T cells sorted from blood. These receptors were taken from a person younger than 45 with CD3G deficiency.

The chain joins TRBV18 to TRBJ1-2; D gene uncertain. The CDR3 is 13 amino acids. Per the germline V gene, CDR1 is KGHSH and CDR2 is LQKENI. Trimming shortened V by 6 bases and J by 0 bases, and 8 bases separated the two germline ends. CDR3 in amino acids: CASSIGPNYGYTF. CDR3 sequence (DNA): TGTGCCAGCTCGATCGGTCCTAACTATGGCTACACCTTC.

V is TRBV5-1 and J is TRBJ2-1; D tentatively reads TRBD1 or TRBD2 (5 bases each). With 0 bases removed from V and 10 bases from J, the gap between germline ends came to 14 bases. The CDR3 covers 14 residues. Germline CDR1 is SGHRS and CDR2 is YFSETQ. As DNA, the CDR3 is TGCGCCAGCAGCTTGGACGACAGTCCGGGAGAGCAGTTCTTC. Translated: CASSLDDSPGEQFF.

The chain has TRBV28 and TRBJ1-2; D is unresolved. The CDR3 covers 12 residues. The V gene lost 6 bases and the J gene lost 3 bases, with 8 bases spanning the gap. Germline lookup yields CDR1 MDHEN and CDR2 SYDVKM. The CDR3 DNA sequence: TGTGCCAGCAGGACCAGCTACTATGGCTACACCTTC. It specifies CASRTSYYGYTF.

The V and J genes are TRBV10-3 and TRBJ2-2, with TRBD2 matching over 7 bases. The CDR3 runs to 14 residues. The V segment lost 10 bases and the J segment 6 bases; nucleotides outside the gene matches: 11. From germline, CDR1 is ENHRY and CDR2 SYGVKD. The CDR3 reads CATRTGSGAGELFF. In nucleotides, the CDR3 is TGTGCCACCAGAACCGGGAGCGGGGCCGGGGAGCTGTTTTTT.

The chain is built from TRBV7-9 and TRBJ2-5; 8 positions agree with TRBD1. The CDR3 is 16 amino acids. Losses at the gene ends were 4 bases for V and 5 bases for J; bases not matched to a gene: 12. The germline V gene encodes CDR1 SEHNR and CDR2 FQNEAQ (reference sequence). The CDR3 region is CASSSWGAGGFETQYF. As DNA, the CDR3 is TGTGCCAGCAGCTCCTGGGGAGCAGGGGGCTTCGAGACCCAGTACTTC.

The V gene is TRBV6-1, the J gene TRBJ1-2; D might be TRBD1 (5 bases). CDR1 is MNHNS and CDR2 is SASEGT in the germline V gene. CDR3 length equals 14 residues. Trimming removed 8 bases at V and 2 bases at J, with 15 bases between. The CDR3: CASSTGASNYGYTF. CDR3 nucleotides: TGTGCCAGCTCCACCGGGGCGTCCAACTATGGCTACACCTTC.

About this clone: At one of its ends the junction is not consistent with the germline gene, which may arise from a read error. The chain is built from TRBV7-9 and TRBJ2-7; D is tentatively TRBD1 or TRBD2 (5 bases each). CDR1 SEHNR and CDR2 FQNEAQ come from the germline V gene (reference sequence). The CDR3 is made up of 13 amino acids. CDR3 sequence reads: CASSFGTSHEQYF. The CDR3 DNA sequence: TGTGCCAGCAGCTTCGGGACCTCCCACGAGCAGTACTTC.

V and J are TRBV28 and TRBJ2-7; D not resolved. The germline gives CDR1 MDHEN, CDR2 SYDVKM. CDR3 size: 12 residues. V was cut by 3 bases and J by 3 bases, with 6 bases left in between. The CDR3 DNA follows: TGTGCCAGCAGTTTGACCGTCTACGAGCAGTACTTC. Its protein product is CASSLTVYEQYF.

The genes are TRBV6-1 and TRBJ2-7, with 14 bases fitting TRBD2. CDR1 MNHNS and CDR2 SASEGT come from the germline V gene. The CDR3 has 13 residues. The V segment lost 6 bases and the J segment 7 bases; nucleotides outside the gene matches: 2. This CDR3 reads CASRTSGRVEQYF. The CDR3 DNA is TGTGCCAGCAGGACTAGCGGGAGGGTAGAGCAGTACTTC.

This clone was observed a single time. The chain joins TRBV6-6 to TRBJ1-2; D is possibly TRBD1 (6 bases). The CDR3 is made up of 15 amino acids. Germline V CDR1 and CDR2: MNHNY, SVGAGI (reference sequence). Trimming left V 2 bases short and J 3 bases short, with 13 bases between. This CDR3 reads CASSYGTILDYGYTF. CDR3 coding DNA: TGTGCCAGCAGTTACGGGACAATCCTAGACTATGGCTACACCTTC.

Worth noting for this clone: Mismatch with germline at one junction end may stem from a read error. Other DNA sequences from this sample encode an identical CDR3 as well. The rearrangement uses TRBV28 and TRBJ1-1; 7 positions agree with TRBD1. The CDR3 runs to 14 residues. Germline-derived CDR1 and CDR2 are MDHEN and SYDVKM. In nucleotides, the CDR3 is TGTGCCAGCAGTCCCCGGACAGGTCATACTGAAGCCTTCTTT. It specifies CASSPRTGHTEAFF.

In this sample, this clone is medium-sized. The chain couples TRBV5-1 to TRBJ2-5; no reliable D call. CDR3 length: 13 amino acids. V lost 1 base to trimming and J lost 5 bases, with 9 bases between them. Germline CDR1 reads SGHRS; CDR2 reads YFSETQ. The CDR3: CASSLIHAETQYF. The CDR3 coding sequence is TGCGCCAGCAGCTTGATCCATGCGGAGACCCAGTACTTC.

This sequence joins TRBV11-2 and TRBJ1-1; unclear D gene. CDR3 length: 15 residues. V was pared by 1 base and J by 1 base, with 10 bases between. The germline V gene has CDR1 SGHAT and CDR2 FQNNGV. CDR3 region: CASSLAFGGNTEAFF. In nucleotides, the CDR3 is TGTGCCAGCAGCTTAGCATTTGGCGGGAACACTGAAGCTTTCTTT.

This chain uses TRBV6-5 with TRBJ1-1; D gene uncertain. The CDR3 is 13 residues long. Trimming removed 6 bases from V and 0 bases from J, with 8 bases in between. Germline assignment: CDR1 MNHEY and CDR2 SVGAGI. The CDR3 coding sequence is TGTGCCAGCAGCTCTACAGTGAACACTGAAGCTTTCTTT. Its translation: CASSSTVNTEAFF.

J is TRBJ1-1 and V is TRBV18; D unclear. CDR1 and CDR2 (germline): KGHSH, LQKENI. This CDR3 has 13 amino acids. Trimming took 1 base from V and 2 from J, leaving 5 bases between them. CDR3 region: CASSPQRNTEAFF. The CDR3 DNA is TGTGCCAGCTCACCACAAAGAAACACTGAAGCTTTCTTT. Using reference TRBV18 and TRBJ1-1 for the parts outside the CDR3, the full variable domain is NAGVMQNPRHLVRRRGQEARLRCSPMKGHSHVYWYRQLPEEGLKFMVYLQKENIIDESGMPKERFSAEFPKEGPSILRIQQVVRGDSAAYFCASSPQRNTEAFFGQGTRLTVV.

V gene TRBV7-8 combines with J gene TRBJ2-1; D is undetermined. Trimming removed 1 base from V and 4 bases from J, with 2 bases in between. Per germline, CDR1 SGHVS and CDR2 FQNEAQ. The CDR3 covers 12 residues. The CDR3 bases are TGTGCCAGCAGCTTAGGGTACAATGAGCAGTTCTTC. The encoded protein is CASSLGYNEQFF.

The chain links TRBV6-1 to TRBJ1-3; D is uncertain. V was clipped by 2 bases and J by 2 bases, with 4 bases between them. Per the germline V gene, CDR1 is MNHNS and CDR2 is SASEGT. The CDR3 is 13 residues long. The CDR3 DNA sequence: TGTGCCAGCAGTGAATCTGCTGGAAACACCATATATTTT. Encoded protein: CASSESAGNTIYF.

This chain connects TRBV28 to TRBJ2-6; D is undetermined. Germline lookup yields CDR1 MDHEN and CDR2 SYDVKM. Trimming removed 6 bases from V and 0 bases from J, with 12 bases in between. The CDR3 consists of 16 residues. The CDR3 nucleotides read TGTGCCAGCAGGAACGCCTGGGGCTCTGGGGCCAACGTCCTGACTTTC. Translated, it gives CASRNAWGSGANVLTF.

This chain uses TRBV7-9 with TRBJ2-3; D may match TRBD1 or TRBD2 (5 bases each). This CDR3 comprises 16 residues. V shed 3 bases and J shed 0 bases, with 13 bases lying between them. The germline CDR1 and CDR2 sequences are SEHNR and FQNEAQ (reference sequence). Written as DNA, the CDR3 is TGTGCCAGCAGCTTCCGGACGGGGCTTAGCACAGATACGCAGTATTTT. Translated: CASSFRTGLSTDTQYF.

This clone was seen a single time. The chain employs TRBV7-9 and TRBJ2-3; 8 bases are a match to TRBD1. Germline V gene sequence: CDR1 SEHNR, CDR2 FQNEAQ (reference sequence). V shed 5 bases and J 3 bases; nucleotides not matched to a gene: 7. CDR3 size: 15 residues. CDR3 in DNA: TGTGCCAGCAGCCTCGGACAGGGTGAGACAGATACGCAGTATTTT. It codes for CASSLGQGETDTQYF. Full variable domain (remainder filled in from reference TRBV7-9 and TRBJ2-3): DTGVSQNPRHKITKRGQNVTFRCDPISEHNRLYWYRQTLGQGPEFLTYFQNEAQLEKSRLLSDRFSAERPKGSFSTLEIQRTEQGDSAMYLCASSLGQGETDTQYFGPGTRLTVL.

V gene TRBV5-1 combines with J gene TRBJ2-7, with D perhaps TRBD2 (7 bases). Between the trimmed V and J ends, which lost 7 bases and 0 bases, there was a span of 14 bases. The CDR3 spans 14 residues. Germline V gene data show CDR1 as SGHRS and CDR2 as YFSETQ. CDR3 nucleotides: TGCGCCAGCCAGCGGGACATGAGCTCCTACGAGCAGTACTTC. Protein product: CASQRDMSSYEQYF.

The genes are TRBV6-6 and TRBJ1-1; tentatively, D is TRBD1 (5 bases). Germline CDR1 reads MNHNY; CDR2 reads SVGAGI (reference sequence). The V gene lost 4 bases and the J gene lost 2 bases, with 14 bases spanning the gap. The CDR3 runs to 15 residues. This chain's CDR3 is CASSSQGAGNTEAFF. The CDR3 nucleotides are TGTGCCAGCAGTTCCCAGGGAGCAGGCAACACTGAAGCTTTCTTT.